This record concerns one T cell receptor (beta chain) sequence. The data were produced by immunoSEQ multiplex PCR, yet TCRdb's version contains in-frame clones alone and is incomplete. The sample has more than 300,000 clones, 85% to 90% seen once; the top ten hold around 1.2%. This entry comes from a study of blood T cell repertoires in COVID-19. The V gene's germline CDR1 is LNHDA and CDR2 SQIVND (reference sequence). Trimming removed 3 bases at V and 9 bases at J, with 15 bases between. The CDR3 has 15 residues. The rearrangement uses TRBV19 and TRBJ1-6; D gene uncertain. The origin of this receptor is a woman aged 18-35 years who had recovered from COVID-19. The sample taken for sequencing was PBMCs or T cells enriched from blood (not recorded which). CDR3 residues: CASSILRGSPSPLHF. CDR3 DNA sequence: TGTGCCAGTAGTATTCTTCGGGGAAGTCCTTCACCCCTCCACTTT.